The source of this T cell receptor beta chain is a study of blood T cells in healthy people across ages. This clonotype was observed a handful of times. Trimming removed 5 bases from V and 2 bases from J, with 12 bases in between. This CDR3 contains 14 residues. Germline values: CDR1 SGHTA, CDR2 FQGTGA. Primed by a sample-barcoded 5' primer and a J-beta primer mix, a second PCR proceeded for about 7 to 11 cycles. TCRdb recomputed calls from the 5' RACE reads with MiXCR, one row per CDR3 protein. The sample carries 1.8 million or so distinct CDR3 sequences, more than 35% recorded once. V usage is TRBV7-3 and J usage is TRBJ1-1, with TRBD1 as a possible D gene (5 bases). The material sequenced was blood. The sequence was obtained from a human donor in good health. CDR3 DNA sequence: TGTGCCAGCAGCCGTGGGACCGCTAACACTGAAGCTTTCTTT. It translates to CASSRGTANTEAFF.